The clone carrying this T cell receptor (beta chain) was detected only a few times. The sample originates from a study of cytomegalovirus exposure and HLA in healthy donors. Germline CDR1 reads LGHNA; CDR2 reads YSLEER. V gave up 1 base and J gave up 0 bases, with 7 bases separating them. The CDR3 runs to 15 residues. Repertoires were generated with immunoSEQ multiplex PCR, while TCRdb's copy carries only in-frame clones and drops some. This table holds some 170,000 clones, 75% to 90% found once. The TCR originated in a woman younger than 35 in good health and CMV-seronegative. The V and J genes are TRBV4-3 and TRBJ2-1, with no clear D. Sequencing used PBMCs. The CDR3 sequence: CASSQGATSYNEQFF. The CDR3 DNA follows: TGCGCCAGCAGCCAAGGGGCTACCTCCTACAATGAGCAGTTCTTC.